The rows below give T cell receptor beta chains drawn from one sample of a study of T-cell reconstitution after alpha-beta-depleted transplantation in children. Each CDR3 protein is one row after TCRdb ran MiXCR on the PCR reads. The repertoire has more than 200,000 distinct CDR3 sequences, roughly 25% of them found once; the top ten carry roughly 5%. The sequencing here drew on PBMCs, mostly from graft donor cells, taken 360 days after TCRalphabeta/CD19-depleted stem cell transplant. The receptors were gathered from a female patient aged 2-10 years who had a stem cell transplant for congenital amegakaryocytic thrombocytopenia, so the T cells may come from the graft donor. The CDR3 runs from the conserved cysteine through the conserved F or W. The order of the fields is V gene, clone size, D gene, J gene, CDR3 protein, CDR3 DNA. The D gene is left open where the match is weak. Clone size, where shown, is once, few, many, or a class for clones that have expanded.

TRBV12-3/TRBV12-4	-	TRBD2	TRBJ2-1	CASSSASGPYNEQFF	TGTGCCAGCAGTTCTGCTAGCGGTCCCTACAATGAGCAGTTCTTC
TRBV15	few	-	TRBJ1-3	CATSARPGFGNTIYF	TGTGCCACCAGCGCCCGCCCGGGTTTCGGAAACACCATATATTTT
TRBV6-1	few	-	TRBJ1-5	CASSPWDSNQPQHF	TGTGCCAGCAGCCCCTGGGATAGCAATCAGCCCCAGCATTTT
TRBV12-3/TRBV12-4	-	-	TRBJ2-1	CASSFLLRDLRNEQFF	TGTGCCAGCAGTTTTTTGTTACGGGACCTGAGGAATGAGCAGTTCTTC
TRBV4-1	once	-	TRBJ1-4	CASSQDSRDWGLKLFF	TGCGCCAGCAGCCAAGATAGCAGGGATTGGGGCCTAAAACTGTTTTTT
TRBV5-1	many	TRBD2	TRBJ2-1	CASSPAGLGGYNEQFF	TGCGCCAGCAGTCCGGCCGGACTAGGCGGGTACAATGAGCAGTTCTTC
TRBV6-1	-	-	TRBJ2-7	CASTTGHEQYF	TGTGCCAGCACTACAGGGCACGAGCAGTACTTC
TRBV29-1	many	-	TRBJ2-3	CSVGRDLDTQYF	TGCAGCGTTGGGCGGGATCTAGATACGCAGTATTTT
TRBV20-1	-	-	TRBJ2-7	CSALQAGGSYEQYF	TGCAGTGCTTTACAGGCCGGGGGCTCCTACGAGCAGTACTTC
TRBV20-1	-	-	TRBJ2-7	CSATPRAFSSYEQYF	TGCAGTGCTACACCCAGAGCGTTCAGCTCCTACGAGCAGTACTTC
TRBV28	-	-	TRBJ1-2	CASNRRLGAYNYGYTF	TGTGCCAGCAATCGCCGATTGGGGGCTTACAACTATGGCTACACCTTC
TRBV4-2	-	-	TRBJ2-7	CASSQADNRGGLSYEQYF	TGTGCCAGCAGCCAAGCGGATAACCGGGGCGGGTTATCCTACGAGCAGTACTTC
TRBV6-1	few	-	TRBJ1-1	CASSKRVGVLNTEAFF	TGTGCCAGCAGCAAACGGGTGGGTGTTTTGAACACTGAAGCTTTCTTT
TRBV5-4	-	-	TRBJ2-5	CASSLSAGGQETQYF	TGTGCCAGCAGCTTGTCGGCAGGGGGGCAAGAGACCCAGTACTTC
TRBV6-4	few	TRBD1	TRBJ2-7	CAVMRDSAYEQYF	TGTGCAGTCATGAGGGACAGTGCCTACGAGCAGTACTTC
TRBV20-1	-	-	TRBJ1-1	CSAPTPRPKNTEAFF	TGCAGTGCCCCAACTCCGCGACCTAAGAACACTGAAGCTTTCTTT
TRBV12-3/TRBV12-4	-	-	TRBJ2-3	CASSLGQSTDTQYF	TGTGCCAGCAGTTTAGGGCAGAGCACAGATACGCAGTATTTT
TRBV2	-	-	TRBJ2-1	CASSEVSGGWNEQFF	TGTGCCAGCAGTGAAGTGAGCGGCGGGTGGAATGAGCAGTTCTTC
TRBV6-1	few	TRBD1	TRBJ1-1	CASTGGGWGNKAFF	TGTGCCAGCACAGGGGGAGGTTGGGGGAACAAAGCTTTCTTT
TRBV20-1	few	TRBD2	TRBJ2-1	CSAASGREWDNEQFF	TGCAGTGCGGCTAGCGGGAGGGAGTGGGACAATGAGCAGTTCTTC
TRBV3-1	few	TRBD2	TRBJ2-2	CASSLPGLAGTGELFF	TGTGCCAGCAGCCTACCGGGACTAGCGGGAACCGGGGAGCTGTTTTTT
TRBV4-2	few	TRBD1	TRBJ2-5	CASSQIQGTQETQYF	TGTGCCAGCAGCCAGATACAGGGGACCCAAGAGACCCAGTACTTC
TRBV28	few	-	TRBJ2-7	CASSLSKRAYSYEQYF	TGTGCCAGCAGTTTAAGTAAGCGGGCATACTCCTACGAGCAGTACTTC
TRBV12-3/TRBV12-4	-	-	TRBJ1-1	CASSRQTANTEAFF	TGTGCCAGCAGCAGACAGACAGCGAACACTGAAGCTTTCTTT
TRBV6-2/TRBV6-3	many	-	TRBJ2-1	CASSPGTNAYNEQFF	TGTGCCAGCAGTCCTGGGACAAACGCTTACAATGAGCAGTTCTTC
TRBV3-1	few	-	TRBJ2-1	CASSQAELRWEQFF	TGTGCCAGCAGCCAAGCGGAACTTAGATGGGAGCAGTTCTTC
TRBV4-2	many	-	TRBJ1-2	CASSQDHRAGKGYGYTF	TGTGCCAGCAGCCAAGACCACCGGGCAGGGAAAGGCTATGGCTACACCTTC
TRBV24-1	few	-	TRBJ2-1	CATSDRFPPLGRSSYNEQFF	TGTGCCACCAGTGACAGATTCCCCCCCCTTGGGCGGAGCTCCTACAATGAGCAGTTCTTC
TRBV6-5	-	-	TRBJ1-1	CASSYSQEGNTEAFF	TGTGCCAGCAGTTATTCCCAGGAAGGGAACACTGAAGCTTTCTTT
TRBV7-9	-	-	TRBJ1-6	CASSLGASPLHF	TGTGCCAGCAGCTTAGGGGCTTCACCCCTCCACTTT
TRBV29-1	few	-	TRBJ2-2	CSVEEHTGELFF	TGCAGCGTTGAAGAACACACCGGGGAGCTGTTTTTT
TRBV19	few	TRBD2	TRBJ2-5	CAAGGGYQETQYF	TGTGCCGCGGGAGGAGGTTATCAAGAGACCCAGTACTTC
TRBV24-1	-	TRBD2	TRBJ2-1	CATSERLAGKNEQFF	TGTGCCACCAGCGAGCGACTAGCGGGAAAGAATGAGCAGTTCTTC
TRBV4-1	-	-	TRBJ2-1	CASSPLAAVLPYNEQFF	TGCGCCAGCAGCCCCCTCGCGGCAGTTTTACCCTACAATGAGCAGTTCTTC
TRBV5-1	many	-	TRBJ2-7	CASSFRPGEDEQYF	TGCGCCAGCAGCTTTCGGCCAGGTGAGGACGAGCAGTACTTC
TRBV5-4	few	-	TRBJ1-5	CASSPGAEQPQHF	TGTGCCAGCAGCCCGGGCGCGGAACAGCCCCAGCATTTT
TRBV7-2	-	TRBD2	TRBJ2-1	CASSFRLAGVSNEQFF	TGTGCCAGCAGCTTCCGACTAGCGGGAGTTTCCAATGAGCAGTTCTTC